This T cell receptor beta chain was identified in a study of T-cell memory formation after mild COVID-19. Study-wide background: Largely, TCR clusters stayed within a single donor.

General study points: Certain responding clones were present in pre-infection memory, suggesting participation of cross-reactive memory.

TCRdb re-derived calls from the 5' RACE reads in MiXCR, one entry per CDR3 protein. The sample consists of about 560,000 distinct CDR3 sequences, about 20% of them appearing once. In the case of this clonotype: As yet, its antigen is unknown.

CDR3 length equals 16 residues. CDR1 SGHNT and CDR2 YYREEE come from the germline V gene (reference sequence). The junction had 6 bases not matched to a gene; V was cut back by 4 bases and J by 4 bases. This clonotype originated in an adult woman who had mild COVID-19 (a few samples of this study predate the infection). Cell type and time point are not known. The sequencing sample was made of PBMCs or a T cell subset sorted from them (not recorded which). The rearrangement joins TRBV5-4 to TRBJ2-3; 13 bases match TRBD2. CDR3 DNA: TGTGCCAGCAGCCCACACACTAGCGGGGGGGCAGATACGCAGTATTTT. It translates to CASSPHTSGGADTQYF.